The rows below give T cell receptor beta chains drawn from one sample of a study of control samples from healthy donors and cancer patients. Profiling relied on immunoSEQ multiplex PCR, and the TCRdb table lists in-frame clones only, not all of them. The sample holds some 120,000 clones, roughly 90% seen once. The source material was blood. These receptors were obtained from a man in his late teens or twenties in good health. The CDR3 runs from the conserved cysteine through the conserved F or W. The D gene is left open where the match is weak. Clone size is given for some rows only: seen once, a few or many times, or a class if the clone is expanded.

DNA	CDR3	D	V	J	length	size
TGTGCCAGCAGCCAAGGTGGAAGATCACCCCTCCACTTT	CASSQGGRSPLHF	.	TRBV14	TRBJ1-6	13	.
TGTGCCAGCAGCCCACCGTTGGGCCTCATGAACACTGAAGCTTTCTTT	CASSPPLGLMNTEAFF	.	TRBV6-6	TRBJ1-1	16	few
TGCGCCAGCAGCTTGGTGGGGACACCGAGCTCTGGAAACACCATATATTTT	CASSLVGTPSSGNTIYF	.	TRBV5-1	TRBJ1-3	17	.
TGTGCCAGCAGTGACTCAGCGGCTAGCGGGGGTAGCACAGATACGCAGTATTTT	CASSDSAASGGSTDTQYF	TRBD2	TRBV6-4	TRBJ2-3	18	.
TGCGCCAGCAGCCATCTACCAGCGGGGGGTGGAGAGACCCAGTACTTC	CASSHLPAGGGETQYF	TRBD2	TRBV4-1	TRBJ2-5	16	.
TGTGCCAGCAGCCCAACAGAGTACCTAAACACTGAAGCTTTCTTT	CASSPTEYLNTEAFF	.	TRBV7-9	TRBJ1-1	15	.
TGTGCCAGCAGCTACAGAATGGACACTGAAGCTTTCTTT	CASSYRMDTEAFF	.	TRBV7-3	TRBJ1-1	13	once
TGTGCCAGCAGCGAGACCGATCAGCCCCAGCATTTT	CASSETDQPQHF	.	TRBV6-5	TRBJ1-5	12	.
TGTGCCAGCAGCTTATTCCGGAGAGCTAACTATGGCTACACCTTC	CASSLFRRANYGYTF	.	TRBV7-3	TRBJ1-2	15	.
TGTGCCAGCAGCCCCTTAGACAGGGCTGGAAACACCATATATTTT	CASSPLDRAGNTIYF	TRBD1	TRBV3-1/TRBV3-2	TRBJ1-3	15	.
TGCGCCAGCAGCAGGGACCCTGGAAACACCATATATTTT	CASSRDPGNTIYF	.	TRBV5-1	TRBJ1-3	13	medium-sized
TGCGCCAGCAGTGATTTTGGTCAGCCCCAGCATTTT	CASSDFGQPQHF	.	TRBV10-2	TRBJ1-5	12	.
TGCAGCGTTGCATTTTCCGGACAGGGATTAAAAGAGACCCAGTACTTC	CSVAFSGQGLKETQYF	TRBD1	TRBV29-1	TRBJ2-5	16	.
TGTGCCAGCAGTGAAATTGTTGTCTACGAGCAGTACTTC	CASSEIVVYEQYF	.	TRBV6-1	TRBJ2-7	13	.
TGTGCCAGCAGTGTAGGGAGGGGGCTATCCATGAACACTGAAGCTTTCTTT	CASSVGRGLSMNTEAFF	TRBD1	TRBV6-1	TRBJ1-1	17	.
TGTGCCAGCAGCTTAGATCGTACGGGGGGCTACACCTTC	CASSLDRTGGYTF	.	TRBV7-8	TRBJ1-2	13	.
TGTGCCAGCAGCATTCAACCTTCACCCCTCCACTTT	CASSIQPSPLHF	.	TRBV12-3/TRBV12-4	TRBJ1-6	12	.
TGTGCCAGCAGTCTGAGGACCGCTAGTAATGAAAAACTGTTTTTT	CASSLRTASNEKLFF	.	TRBV27	TRBJ1-4	15	.
TGTGCCAGCAGCTCTAGCGGGGGACACACCGGGGAGCTGTTTTTT	CASSSSGGHTGELFF	TRBD2	TRBV9	TRBJ2-2	15	.
TGTGCCAGCAGCAGGGACGCCAGCTCCTACGAGCAGTACTTC	CASSRDASSYEQYF	.	TRBV3-1/TRBV3-2	TRBJ2-7	14	.
TGTGCCACCAAGAGACGAGGGCAAGAGACCCAGTACTTC	CATKRRGQETQYF	.	TRBV12-3/TRBV12-4	TRBJ2-5	13	once
TGCGCCAGCAGCTTTCTGGACGGGATTGCAGATACGCAGTATTTT	CASSFLDGIADTQYF	.	TRBV5-1	TRBJ2-3	15	.
TGCAGCGCCTCTACAGGGCCGACTGAAGCTTTCTTT	CSASTGPTEAFF	.	TRBV29-1	TRBJ1-1	12	.
TGTGCCAGCAGCCCAGGGGCCTACCTCAGCTCCTACGAGCAGTACTTC	CASSPGAYLSSYEQYF	.	TRBV7-2	TRBJ2-7	16	.
TGTGCCAGCACCTCGGCAGGGAGAACCTACGAGCAGTACTTC	CASTSAGRTYEQYF	.	TRBV6-6	TRBJ2-7	14	.
TGCGCCAGCCGAGACCCACAGGGGGGAGGCACTGAAGCTTTCTTT	CASRDPQGGGTEAFF	TRBD1	TRBV5-1	TRBJ1-1	15	.
TGTGCCAGCAGTTACTTGGGCGGGACAGGCAACATCAGGGCTTTCTTT	CASSYLGGTGNIRAFF	TRBD1	TRBV6-6	TRBJ1-1	16	.
TGTGCCAGCAGTTCGACCTTAGAGTGGGCTTTGGGGGTTACCTATGGCTACACCTTC	CASSSTLEWALGVTYGYTF	.	TRBV27	TRBJ1-2	19	.
TGTGCCAGCAGCTCAGCCCCTAGGACAGACTATGGCTACACCTTC	CASSSAPRTDYGYTF	.	TRBV7-8	TRBJ1-2	15	.
TGTGCCAGCAGGGACAGGGGTAGCTACACCTTC	CASRDRGSYTF	TRBD1	TRBV12-3/TRBV12-4	TRBJ1-2	11	.
TGTGCCACCCAGGAGAGGGAGGATCAGCCCCAGCATTTT	CATQEREDQPQHF	.	TRBV2	TRBJ1-5	13	.
TGCGCCAGCAGCTTGTCGGGGCAGGGCTTCGGGGATCAGCCCCAGCATTTT	CASSLSGQGFGDQPQHF	.	TRBV5-1	TRBJ1-5	17	once
TGTGCCAGCAGTTCCCCCCGCACCAACGATGGGGTCATTCAGTACTTC	CASSSPRTNDGVIQYF	.	TRBV6-5	TRBJ2-4	16	.
TGTGCCAGCAGTGAGGGGTGGGACTCCAATGAGCAGTTCTTC	CASSEGWDSNEQFF	.	TRBV6-1	TRBJ2-1	14	.
TGTGCCAGCAGCTTGAGTGGCGCAGATACGCAGTATTTT	CASSLSGADTQYF	.	TRBV5-6	TRBJ2-3	13	.
TGTGCTTGGGACCGGGACAGGAACTCTGGGGCCAACGTCCTGACTTTC	CAWDRDRNSGANVLTF	TRBD1	TRBV30	TRBJ2-6	16	.